These 10 T cell receptor beta chains share one sample of origin, sequenced in a study of glioma-infiltrating T cells. Using RNA template, CDR3s of TCR alpha and beta were amplified with iRepertoire arm-PCR. TCRdb used MiXCR to reprocess the multiplex PCR reads, holding one entry per CDR3 protein. This table has about 410,000 distinct CDR3 sequences, more than 35% appearing once. Sequenced input: glioma tissue, nonneoplastic brain tissue, or PBMCs (not recorded which). Receptors originate from a human donor with low-grade glioma or glioblastoma, undergoing nonglioma brain surgery, or in good health (not recorded which).

The chain is built from TRBV7-9 and TRBJ2-7; possibly TRBD2 for D (5 bases). There are 13 residues in the CDR3. CDR1 SEHNR and CDR2 FQNEAQ come from the germline V gene (reference sequence). The ends were cut back, 3 bases at V and 1 base at J, with 7 bases in the middle. CDR3 loop: CASSLRVSYEQYF. The CDR3 region has the DNA TGTGCCAGCAGCTTGCGGGTTTCCTACGAGCAGTACTTC.

Note on this clonotype: A much larger clone lies one base from this, so it may be a read error. The rearrangement links TRBV15 to TRBJ2-7; D gene unclear. Germline assignment: CDR1 LNHNV and CDR2 YYDKDF (reference sequence). There are 15 residues in the CDR3. The CDR3 DNA reads TGTGCCACCAGCGGAGATTCACACCAAAGCTACGAGCAGTACTTC. Protein sequence: CATSGDSHQSYEQYF.

The chain carries TRBV28 and TRBJ2-3, with 9 bases lining up with TRBD2. From germline, CDR1 is MDHEN and CDR2 SYDVKM. There are 18 residues in the CDR3. Trimming took 2 bases from V and 0 from J; bases not matched to a gene: 9. Here the CDR3 reads CASSLELAGAASTDTQYF. The DNA for the CDR3 is TGTGCCAGCAGTTTAGAACTAGCGGGCGCTGCTAGCACAGATACGCAGTATTTT.

J is TRBJ1-6 and V is TRBV10-3; D remains ambiguous. The CDR3 runs 14 residues. From germline, CDR1 is ENHRY and CDR2 SYGVKD. With 7 bases removed from V and 6 bases from J, the gap between germline ends came to 13 bases. The CDR3 spells CAITLPASNSPLHF. CDR3 nucleotides: TGTGCCATCACGCTTCCAGCTAGTAATTCACCCCTCCACTTT.

As to this clonotype: A much larger clone differs from this one at a single base, so this may be a read error. The genes are TRBV20-1 and TRBJ1-1; no definite D call. The CDR3 runs to 15 residues. Germline V gene lookup returns CDR1 DFQATT and CDR2 SNEGSKA (reference sequence). CDR3 in amino acids: CSASLEADPNTKAFF. CDR3 DNA: TGCAGTGCTAGCTTGGAAGCCGACCCGAACACTAAAGCTTTCTTT.

The chain carries TRBV28 and TRBJ2-5, with D possibly being TRBD1 (6 bases). CDR3 size: 16 residues. V lost 3 bases and J lost 4, with 18 bases in between. Germline CDR1 reads MDHEN; CDR2 reads SYDVKM. CDR3 protein: CASSFLSGKGGETQYF. The DNA of the CDR3 is TGTGCCAGCAGTTTTTTGTCGGGAAAAGGGGGAGAGACCCAGTACTTC.

This clonotype has more than one count but fewer than ten. The chain recombines TRBV20-1 with TRBJ2-1; 10 bases are shared with TRBD2. This CDR3 has 16 amino acids. Germline V gives CDR1 DFQATT, CDR2 SNEGSKA (reference sequence). The ends lost 1 base at V and 8 bases at J; junction bases unmatched: 11. Written as DNA, the CDR3 is TGCAGTGCTAGAGTGGCTAGCGGGAGAAGGTTCCATGAGCAGTTCTTC. This codes for CSARVASGRRFHEQFF.

This rearrangement joins TRBV11-2 to TRBJ2-5, with 9 bases identical to TRBD1. The CDR3 extends over 15 amino acids. Per germline, CDR1 SGHAT and CDR2 FQNNGV. With V trimmed by 3 bases and J by 5 bases, 7 bases remained unmatched. The CDR3 reads CASSFRTGDWETQYF. Written as DNA, the CDR3 is TGTGCCAGCAGCTTCAGGACAGGGGATTGGGAGACCCAGTACTTC.

On this clonotype itself: This could be a read error, since a much larger clone is one nucleotide away. The genes are TRBV6-2 or TRBV6-3 and TRBJ1-5, with a tentative D call TRBD1 (5 bases). Germline CDR1 reads MNHEY; CDR2 reads SVGEGT. CDR3 size: 16 residues. CDR3 in amino acids: CANSFSPGEEVQPQHF. DNA of the CDR3: TGTGCCAACAGTTTTTCCCCGGGGGAGGAGGTTCAGCCCCAGCATTTT.

The CDR3, as DNA: TGTGCCAGCAGCCACCTGGGACAGGGGGTCCAGGAGACCCAGTACTTC. Its protein is CASSHLGQGVQETQYF. The chain is built from TRBV14 and TRBJ2-5; 11 positions match TRBD1. The V segment lost 3 bases and the J segment 5 bases; nucleotides outside the gene matches: 8. Germline V lookup: CDR1 SGHDN, CDR2 FVKESK. CDR3 size: 16 residues.